This T cell receptor (beta chain) was profiled in a study of shared clonotypes between healthy human individuals. The CDR3 is made up of 13 amino acids. V shed 6 bases and J 6 bases; nucleotides not matched to a gene: 3. Germline V lookup: CDR1 SGHDN, CDR2 FVKESK. Evenly divided among several immunoSEQ plates was the genomic DNA of each subset. The assay was immunoSEQ multiplex PCR, and TCRdb's table has in-frame clones only and misses some. The data hold under 2.5 million clones, with roughly 92% observed a single time. The receptor was derived from a man between 18 and 29 years old in good health. Some clones in this sample may be carry-over from other donors' samples. This rearrangement joins TRBV14 to TRBJ2-7; 12 nucleotides match TRBD2. Sequenced input: naive CD4+ T cells from PBMCs. Stated subset: CD45RA+ positively selected. This chain's CDR3 is CASRTSGSPEQYF. In DNA, the CDR3 is TGTGCCAGCAGGACTAGCGGGAGTCCCGAGCAGTACTTC.